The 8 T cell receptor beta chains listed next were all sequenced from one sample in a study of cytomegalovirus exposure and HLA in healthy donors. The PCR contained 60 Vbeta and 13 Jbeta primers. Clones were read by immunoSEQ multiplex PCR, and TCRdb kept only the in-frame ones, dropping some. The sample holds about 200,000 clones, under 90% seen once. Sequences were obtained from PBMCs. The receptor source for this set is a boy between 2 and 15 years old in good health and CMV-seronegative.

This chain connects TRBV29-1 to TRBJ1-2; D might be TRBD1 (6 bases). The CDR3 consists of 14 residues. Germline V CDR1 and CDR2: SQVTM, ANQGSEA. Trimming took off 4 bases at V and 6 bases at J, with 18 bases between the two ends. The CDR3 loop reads CSVGAVDRKDGYTF. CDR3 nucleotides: TGCAGCGTTGGCGCGGTGGACAGAAAGGATGGCTACACCTTC.

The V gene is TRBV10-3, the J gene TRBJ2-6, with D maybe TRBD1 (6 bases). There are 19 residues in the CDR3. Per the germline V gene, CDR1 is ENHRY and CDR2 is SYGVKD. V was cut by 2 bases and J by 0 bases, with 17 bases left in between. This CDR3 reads CAISEPRTAYYSGANVLTF. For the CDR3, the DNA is TGTGCCATCAGTGAGCCCCGGACAGCGTATTACTCTGGGGCCAACGTCCTGACTTTC.

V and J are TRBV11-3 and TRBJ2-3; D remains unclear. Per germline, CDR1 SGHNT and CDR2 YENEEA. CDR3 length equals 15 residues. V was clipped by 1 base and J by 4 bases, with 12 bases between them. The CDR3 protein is CASSLGGSIADTQYF. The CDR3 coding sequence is TGTGCCAGCAGCTTAGGAGGTTCTATCGCAGATACGCAGTATTTT.

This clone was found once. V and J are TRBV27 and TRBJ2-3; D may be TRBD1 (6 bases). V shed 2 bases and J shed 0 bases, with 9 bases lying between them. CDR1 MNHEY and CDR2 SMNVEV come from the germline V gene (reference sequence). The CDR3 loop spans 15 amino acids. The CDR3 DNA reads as TGTGCCAGCAGTTTAGTGGGACACAGCACAGATACGCAGTATTTT. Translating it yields CASSLVGHSTDTQYF.

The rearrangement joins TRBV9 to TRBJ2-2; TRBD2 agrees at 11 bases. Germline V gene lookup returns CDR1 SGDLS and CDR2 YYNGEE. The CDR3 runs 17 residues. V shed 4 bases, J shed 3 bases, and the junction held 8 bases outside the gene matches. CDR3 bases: TGTGCCAGCAGCAAAATAGCGGGGGGGCCTTACACCGGGGAGCTGTTTTTT. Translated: CASSKIAGGPYTGELFF.

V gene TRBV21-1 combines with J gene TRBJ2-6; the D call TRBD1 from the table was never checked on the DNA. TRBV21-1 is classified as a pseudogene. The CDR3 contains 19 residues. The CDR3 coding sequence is TGTGCCAGCTCCCTGGGACAGGAGGGCCCTAGCTCTGGGGCCAACGTCCTGACTTTC. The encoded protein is CASSLGQEGPSSGANVLTF.

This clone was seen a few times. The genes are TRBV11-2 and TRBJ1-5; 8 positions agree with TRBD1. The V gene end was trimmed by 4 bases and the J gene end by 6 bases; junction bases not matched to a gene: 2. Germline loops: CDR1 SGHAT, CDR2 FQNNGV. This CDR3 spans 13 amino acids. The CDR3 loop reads CASSWTGRQPQHF. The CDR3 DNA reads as TGTGCCAGCAGCTGGACAGGGCGTCAGCCCCAGCATTTT. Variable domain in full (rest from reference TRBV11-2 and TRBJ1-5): EAGVAQSPRYKIIEKRQSVAFWCNPISGHATLYWYQQILGQGPKLLIQFQNNGVVDDSQLPKDRFSAERLKGVDSTLKIQPAKLEDSAVYLCASSWTGRQPQHFGDGTRLSIL.

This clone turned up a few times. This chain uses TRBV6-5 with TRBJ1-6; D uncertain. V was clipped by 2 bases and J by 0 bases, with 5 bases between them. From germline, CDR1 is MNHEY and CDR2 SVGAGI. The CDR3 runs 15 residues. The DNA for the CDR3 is TGTGCCAGCAGTTACGAGAGCTCCTATAATTCACCCCTCCACTTT. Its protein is CASSYESSYNSPLHF.